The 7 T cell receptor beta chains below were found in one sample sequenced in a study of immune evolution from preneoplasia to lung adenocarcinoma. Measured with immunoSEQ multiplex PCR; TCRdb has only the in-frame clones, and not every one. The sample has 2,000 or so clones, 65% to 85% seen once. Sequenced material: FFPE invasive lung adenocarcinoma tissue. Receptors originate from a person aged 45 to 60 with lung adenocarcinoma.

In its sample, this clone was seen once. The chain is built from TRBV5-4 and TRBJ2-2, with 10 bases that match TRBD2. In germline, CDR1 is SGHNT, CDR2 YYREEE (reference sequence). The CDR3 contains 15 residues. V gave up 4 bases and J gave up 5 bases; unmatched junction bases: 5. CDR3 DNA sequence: TGTGCCAGCAGCCCTAGCGGGAGTGGTACCGGGGAGCTGTTTTTT. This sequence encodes CASSPSGSGTGELFF.

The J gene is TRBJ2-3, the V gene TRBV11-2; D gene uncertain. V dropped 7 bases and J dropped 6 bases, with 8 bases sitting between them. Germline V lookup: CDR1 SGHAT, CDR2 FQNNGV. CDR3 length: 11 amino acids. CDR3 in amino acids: CASNQLDTQYF. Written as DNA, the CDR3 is TGTGCCAGCAACCAACTGGATACGCAGTATTTT.

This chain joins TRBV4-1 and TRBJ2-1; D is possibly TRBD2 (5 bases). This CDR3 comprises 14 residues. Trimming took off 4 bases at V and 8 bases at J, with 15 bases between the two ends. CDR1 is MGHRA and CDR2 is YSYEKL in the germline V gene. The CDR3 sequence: CASSRVDARDEQFF. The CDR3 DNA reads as TGCGCCAGCAGCCGAGTCGATGCGAGGGATGAGCAGTTCTTC.

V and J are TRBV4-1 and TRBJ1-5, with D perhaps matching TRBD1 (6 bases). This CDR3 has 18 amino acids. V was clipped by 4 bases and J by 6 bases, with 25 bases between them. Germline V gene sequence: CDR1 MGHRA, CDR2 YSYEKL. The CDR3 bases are TGCGCCAGCAGCCTCTATCCCGAACAGGGAGGGGTTGGTCAGCCCCAGCATTTT. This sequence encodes CASSLYPEQGGVGQPQHF.

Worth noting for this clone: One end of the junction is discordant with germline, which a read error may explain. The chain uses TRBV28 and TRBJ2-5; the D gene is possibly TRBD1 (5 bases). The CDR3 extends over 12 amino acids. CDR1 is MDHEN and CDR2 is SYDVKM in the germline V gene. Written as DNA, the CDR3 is TGTGTCAGCAGTCATGACAGACAGTCCCAGTACTTC. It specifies CVSSHDRQSQYF.

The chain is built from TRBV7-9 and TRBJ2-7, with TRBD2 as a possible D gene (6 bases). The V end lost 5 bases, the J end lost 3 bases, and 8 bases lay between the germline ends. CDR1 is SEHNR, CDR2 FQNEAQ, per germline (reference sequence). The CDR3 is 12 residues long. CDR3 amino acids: CASSHGSYEQYF. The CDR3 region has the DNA TGTGCCAGCAGCCACGGGAGCTACGAGCAGTACTTC.

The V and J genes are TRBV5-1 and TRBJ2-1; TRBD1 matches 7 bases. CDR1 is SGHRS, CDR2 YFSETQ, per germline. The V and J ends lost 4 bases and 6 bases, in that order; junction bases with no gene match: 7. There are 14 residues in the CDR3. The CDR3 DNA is TGCGCCAGCAGCGTGACAGGGCTCTCCAATGAGCAGTTCTTC. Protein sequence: CASSVTGLSNEQFF. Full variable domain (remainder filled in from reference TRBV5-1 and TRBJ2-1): KAGVTQTPRYLIKTRGQQVTLSCSPISGHRSVSWYQQTPGQGLQFLFEYFSETQRNKGNFPGRFSGRQFSNSRSEMNVSTLELGDSALYLCASSVTGLSNEQFFGPGTRLTVL.